This T cell receptor beta chain was found in a study of Tregs in tolerant kidney transplant recipients. CD4+CD25+CD127- Tregs, CD4+CD25- non-Tregs, CD4 and CD8 cells were sorted. CDR1 is MNHNS and CDR2 is SASEGT in the germline V gene. The CDR3 covers 12 residues. V was trimmed by 4 bases and J by 6 bases, leaving 7 bases between them. Only in-frame clones appear in the TCRdb table, and some are missing; sequencing was by immunoSEQ multiplex PCR. The sample consists of tens of thousands of clones, roughly 89% of them appearing once. This chain uses TRBV6-1 with TRBJ2-1; D call uncertain. Material for sequencing was CD4+ T cells from blood. This sequence originates from a human donor in good health. The CDR3 region is CASSAQPNEQFF. Here the CDR3 DNA reads TGTGCCAGCAGTGCACAGCCCAATGAGCAGTTCTTC.